These T cell receptor beta chains were read from a single sample in a study of regulatory T cells in long-lasting Graves disease. One entry per CDR3 protein results from TCRdb running MiXCR on the multiplex PCR reads. This sample has around 420,000 distinct CDR3 sequences; over 12% occur once, and the top ten carry approximately 7.8%. This sample was shared with a second study, whose subject was T cells in Graves' hyperthyroidism and ophthalmopathy.

Sequenced here: peripheral blood mononuclear cells (PBMCs), sampled at new diagnosis, from a patient treated with antithyroid drugs. The receptors come from a woman aged 40-49 years with Graves disease. Each CDR3 is given with its conserved first and last residue. The order of the fields is J gene, V gene, clone size, D gene, CDR3 protein, CDR3 DNA. A D gene is named only where the DNA matches it firmly. Only part of the rows carry a size: once, few, many, or a class if the clone is expanded.

j_call: TRBJ2-5
v_call: TRBV10-3
clone_size: once
d_call: TRBD1
cdr3_aa: CVIRTGGAETQYF
cdr3_nt: TGTGTCATCAGGACAGGGGGCGCGGAGACCCAGTACTTC

j_call: TRBJ2-2
v_call: TRBV5-4
clone_size: many
d_call: TRBD1
cdr3_aa: CASSTGGKRTGELFF
cdr3_nt: TGTGCCAGCAGCACAGGGGGGAAGCGGACCGGGGAGCTGTTTTTT

j_call: TRBJ2-1
v_call: TRBV3-1
clone_size: NA
d_call: NA
cdr3_aa: CASSPPGRQQFF
cdr3_nt: TGTGCCAGCAGCCCCCCCGGCCGCCAGCAGTTCTTC

j_call: TRBJ2-7
v_call: TRBV4-3
clone_size: NA
d_call: NA
cdr3_aa: CASSQDSALSYEQYF
cdr3_nt: TGCGCCAGCAGCCAAGATAGCGCCCTCTCCTACGAGCAGTACTTC

j_call: TRBJ2-1
v_call: TRBV7-2
clone_size: NA
d_call: NA
cdr3_aa: CASSLSGRANNEQFF
cdr3_nt: TGTGCCAGCAGCTTAAGCGGAAGGGCGAACAATGAGCAGTTCTTC

j_call: TRBJ2-3
v_call: TRBV20-1
clone_size: NA
d_call: NA
cdr3_aa: CSASTDTQYF
cdr3_nt: TGCAGTGCCAGCACAGATACGCAGTATTTT

j_call: TRBJ2-1
v_call: TRBV5-1
clone_size: few
d_call: TRBD2
cdr3_aa: CASSFRTSGSSMNEQFF
cdr3_nt: TGCGCCAGCAGCTTTCGGACTAGCGGGAGCTCTATGAATGAGCAGTTCTTC

j_call: TRBJ2-3
v_call: TRBV29-1
clone_size: few
d_call: NA
cdr3_aa: CSVEDFGGRDTQYF
cdr3_nt: TGCAGCGTTGAAGATTTTGGCGGGCGGGATACGCAGTATTTT

j_call: TRBJ2-5
v_call: TRBV7-9
clone_size: many
d_call: TRBD1
cdr3_aa: CASSLRTEAGGETQYF
cdr3_nt: TGTGCCAGCAGCTTACGTACTGAGGCAGGGGGCGAGACCCAGTACTTC

j_call: TRBJ1-6
v_call: TRBV25-1
clone_size: NA
d_call: TRBD1
cdr3_aa: CASSETGARSNSPLHF
cdr3_nt: TGTGCCAGCAGCGAGACAGGGGCGAGGAGCAATTCACCCCTCCACTTT

j_call: TRBJ2-1
v_call: TRBV12-3/TRBV12-4
clone_size: many
d_call: TRBD2
cdr3_aa: CASKKAGVVYNEQFF
cdr3_nt: TGTGCCAGCAAGAAAGCGGGAGTGGTATACAATGAGCAGTTCTTC

j_call: TRBJ2-4
v_call: TRBV10-2
clone_size: many
d_call: NA
cdr3_aa: CASSETRGALAKNIQYF
cdr3_nt: TGCGCCAGCAGTGAGACTCGGGGGGCTCTAGCCAAAAACATTCAGTACTTC

j_call: TRBJ2-5
v_call: TRBV11-2
clone_size: NA
d_call: NA
cdr3_aa: CASSLGPVTQYF
cdr3_nt: TGTGCCAGCAGCTTAGGACCTGTGACCCAGTACTTC

j_call: TRBJ1-1
v_call: TRBV11-3
clone_size: many
d_call: TRBD1
cdr3_aa: CASSPGQGSGRSTEAFF
cdr3_nt: TGTGCCAGCAGCCCAGGACAGGGGTCGGGTCGGAGCACTGAAGCTTTCTTT

j_call: TRBJ1-2
v_call: TRBV29-1
clone_size: many
d_call: NA
cdr3_aa: CSADPGGDYGYTF
cdr3_nt: TGCAGCGCCGACCCTGGGGGCGACTATGGCTACACCTTC

j_call: TRBJ1-5
v_call: TRBV12-3/TRBV12-4
clone_size: many
d_call: NA
cdr3_aa: CASSLGQLNQPQHF
cdr3_nt: TGTGCCAGCAGTTTGGGCCAGCTCAATCAGCCCCAGCATTTT

j_call: TRBJ2-3
v_call: TRBV11-3
clone_size: many
d_call: TRBD1
cdr3_aa: CASSTGTGGLQDTQYF
cdr3_nt: TGTGCCAGCAGCACCGGGACAGGAGGATTGCAAGATACGCAGTATTTT

j_call: TRBJ2-1
v_call: TRBV11-2
clone_size: many
d_call: NA
cdr3_aa: CASSLDARTTNRGNEQFF
cdr3_nt: TGTGCCAGCAGCTTAGATGCTCGGACGACAAACAGAGGGAATGAGCAGTTCTTC

j_call: TRBJ2-3
v_call: TRBV24-1
clone_size: NA
d_call: TRBD2
cdr3_aa: CATSVTSGTRTHHTDTQYF
cdr3_nt: TGTGCCACCAGTGTAACTAGCGGGACCAGAACCCATCACACAGATACGCAGTATTTT

j_call: TRBJ2-1
v_call: TRBV15
clone_size: NA
d_call: NA
cdr3_aa: CATSSLESNNEQFF
cdr3_nt: TGTGCCACCAGCAGCTTAGAGTCAAACAATGAGCAGTTCTTC

j_call: TRBJ2-1
v_call: TRBV10-3
clone_size: many
d_call: TRBD2
cdr3_aa: CAISGLAGVGNEQFF
cdr3_nt: TGTGCCATCAGCGGACTAGCGGGAGTCGGAAATGAGCAGTTCTTC

j_call: TRBJ2-2
v_call: TRBV20-1
clone_size: NA
d_call: NA
cdr3_aa: CSARRSLSGTGELFF
cdr3_nt: TGCAGTGCTAGAAGATCTCTGAGCGGAACCGGGGAGCTGTTTTTT

j_call: TRBJ1-3
v_call: TRBV4-3
clone_size: NA
d_call: NA
cdr3_aa: CASSPSRDVGNTIYF
cdr3_nt: TGCGCCAGCAGCCCCTCCCGGGACGTCGGAAACACCATATATTTT

j_call: TRBJ1-1
v_call: TRBV4-2
clone_size: few
d_call: NA
cdr3_aa: CASSHPGGVGEAFF
cdr3_nt: TGTGCCAGCAGCCACCCCGGAGGCGTCGGTGAAGCTTTCTTT

j_call: TRBJ1-5
v_call: TRBV28
clone_size: many
d_call: NA
cdr3_aa: CASSLYRRNQPQHF
cdr3_nt: TGTGCCAGCAGTTTATACAGGCGGAATCAGCCCCAGCATTTT

j_call: TRBJ1-3
v_call: TRBV12-3/TRBV12-4
clone_size: many
d_call: NA
cdr3_aa: CASRQGSGNTIYF
cdr3_nt: TGTGCCAGCAGACAGGGCTCTGGAAACACCATATATTTT

j_call: TRBJ2-5
v_call: TRBV2
clone_size: few
d_call: NA
cdr3_aa: CASRPRTTLETQYF
cdr3_nt: TGTGCCAGCAGGCCCCGGACTACCTTGGAGACCCAGTACTTC

j_call: TRBJ2-3
v_call: TRBV20-1
clone_size: many
d_call: NA
cdr3_aa: CSAPDSSDTQYF
cdr3_nt: TGCAGTGCTCCCGACTCGAGTGATACGCAGTATTTT

j_call: TRBJ1-2
v_call: TRBV20-1
clone_size: few
d_call: NA
cdr3_aa: CSARTTSYGYTF
cdr3_nt: TGCAGTGCTAGGACTACTTCCTATGGCTACACCTTC

j_call: TRBJ2-4
v_call: TRBV5-1
clone_size: NA
d_call: NA
cdr3_aa: CACSDSGERTIAKNIQYF
cdr3_nt: TGCGCCTGCAGCGACTCGGGGGAGCGGACTATAGCCAAAAACATTCAGTACTTC